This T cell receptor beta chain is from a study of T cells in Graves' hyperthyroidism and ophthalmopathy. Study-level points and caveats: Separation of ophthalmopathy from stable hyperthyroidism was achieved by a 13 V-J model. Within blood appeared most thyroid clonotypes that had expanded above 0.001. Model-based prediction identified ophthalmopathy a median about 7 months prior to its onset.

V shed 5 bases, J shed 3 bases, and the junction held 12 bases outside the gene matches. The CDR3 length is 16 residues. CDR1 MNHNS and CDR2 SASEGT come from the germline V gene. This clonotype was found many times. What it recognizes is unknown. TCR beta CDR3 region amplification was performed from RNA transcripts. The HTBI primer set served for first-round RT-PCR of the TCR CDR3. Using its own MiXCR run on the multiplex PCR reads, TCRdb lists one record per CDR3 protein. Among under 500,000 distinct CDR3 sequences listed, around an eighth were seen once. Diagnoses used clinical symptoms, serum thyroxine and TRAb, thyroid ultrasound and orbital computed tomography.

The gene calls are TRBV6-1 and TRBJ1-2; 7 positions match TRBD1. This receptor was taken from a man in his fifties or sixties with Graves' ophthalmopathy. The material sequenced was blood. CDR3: CASSSTTGSHYYGYTF. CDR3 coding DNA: TGTGCCAGCAGTTCCACGACAGGGTCCCATTACTATGGCTACACCTTC.